This section outlines one TCR beta chain sequence together with its context. This entry belongs to a study of shared T cell receptors in the human thymus. Only in-frame clones appear in the TCRdb table, and some are missing; sequencing was by immunoSEQ multiplex PCR. This table has under 850,000 clones, 88% appearing once. The V end lost 5 bases, the J end lost 2 bases, and 10 bases lay between the germline ends. The CDR3 has 13 residues. Per the germline V gene, CDR1 is SGHTA and CDR2 is FQGNSA. This same sample was also part of a study on human thymus T cells. Per that paper: Donor material was obtained from healthy Finnish infants undergoing corrective surgery for congenital heart defects. Thymic resections from corrective heart surgery supplied the tissue. In thymic and blood repertoires alike, V and J usage looked biased. In unrelated individuals, thymic repertoires overlapped highly, according to related research.

This TCR derives from a boy younger than two with a congenital heart defect. This chain uses TRBV7-2 with TRBJ2-7; no firm D call. The sequenced sample was thymocytes. The chain's CDR3 is CASSPRDTYEQYF. CDR3 DNA sequence: TGTGCCAGCAGCCCCCGAGACACCTACGAGCAGTACTTC.